These 14 T cell receptor beta chains were sequenced from one sample in a study of T-cell reconstitution after alpha-beta-depleted transplantation in children. Unique molecular identifiers were used in preparing the TCRbeta library. TCRdb fed the PCR reads into MiXCR, producing one record per CDR3 protein. The sample records hundreds of thousands of distinct CDR3 sequences, around 19% being singletons. The sample here was PBMCs from the stem cell graft donor, taken from the stem cell graft. The source of these receptors is a human donor who donated a stem cell graft to a child with acute lymphoblastic leukemia.

This clonotype has more than one count but fewer than ten. The chain carries TRBV29-1 and TRBJ2-7; tentatively, D is TRBD1 or TRBD2 (5 bases each). CDR1 is SQVTM and CDR2 is ANQGSEA in the germline V gene. The CDR3 runs to 15 residues. V shed 3 bases and J shed 0 bases, with 15 bases lying between them. The CDR3 region is CSVEDGDGYSYEQYF. In DNA, the CDR3 is TGCAGCGTTGAGGACGGGGACGGCTACTCCTACGAGCAGTACTTC.

This clonotype was observed a handful of times. The chain has TRBV10-3 and TRBJ1-4; D is unresolved. Germline V gives CDR1 ENHRY, CDR2 SYGVKD. This CDR3 has 12 amino acids. V was clipped by 2 bases and J by 5 bases, with 3 bases between them. CDR3 protein: CAISEPNEKLFF. CDR3 coding DNA: TGTGCCATCAGTGAGCCGAATGAAAAACTGTTTTTT.

This clonotype was picked up a small number of times. The CDR3 DNA is TGTGCCAGCAGCTCGACGGGACTAGCGGGAGTTGAGCAGTTCTTC. It is translated as CASSSTGLAGVEQFF. This rearrangement joins TRBV7-7 to TRBJ2-1; 14 bases are shared with TRBD2. J gave up 9 bases and V 4 bases, and 5 bases lay outside the gene matches. CDR3 length: 15 residues. Germline CDR1 SSHAT, CDR2 FNYEAQ (reference sequence).

The chain is built from TRBV29-1 and TRBJ1-1, with D possibly being TRBD1 (5 bases). Germline assignment: CDR1 SQVTM and CDR2 ANQGSEA. The CDR3 loop spans 10 amino acids. The V gene lost 6 bases and the J gene lost 8 bases, with 10 bases spanning the gap. The CDR3 reads CSVGTNEAFF. The CDR3, as DNA: TGCAGCGTGGGGACGAACGAAGCTTTCTTT.

The table lists this clonotype with many counts. The chain carries TRBV4-1 and TRBJ2-2; perhaps TRBD1 as D (5 bases). Germline V lookup: CDR1 MGHRA, CDR2 YSYEKL. CDR3 length equals 16 residues. Trimming removed 4 bases at V and 0 bases at J, with 12 bases between. CDR3 sequence reads: CASSPLGRANTGELFF. CDR3 bases: TGCGCCAGCAGCCCCCTTGGCAGGGCGAACACCGGGGAGCTGTTTTTT.

This sequence joins TRBV12-5 and TRBJ2-3; D call uncertain. This CDR3 comprises 12 residues. V was cut by 6 bases and J by 2 bases, with 6 bases left in between. Germline V gives CDR1 LGHNT, CDR2 FRNRAP. CDR3 sequence: CASGYATDTQYF. CDR3 coding DNA: TGTGCTAGTGGCTACGCCACAGATACGCAGTATTTT.

The sample holds a few counts of this clonotype. The chain is built from TRBV9 and TRBJ2-1; 10 bases agree with TRBD2. J was trimmed by 2 bases and V by 4 bases; bases with no gene match: 21. CDR1 is SGDLS, CDR2 YYNGEE, per germline. The length of the CDR3 is 21 residues. The CDR3: CASSPDTPLRTTSGPYNEQFF. The CDR3 DNA follows: TGTGCCAGCAGCCCCGACACCCCATTACGTACGACTAGCGGGCCCTACAATGAGCAGTTCTTC.

This sequence joins TRBV20-1 and TRBJ2-2, with 16 bases fitting TRBD2. CDR1 and CDR2 (germline): DFQATT, SNEGSKA (reference sequence). The CDR3 covers 15 residues. Trimming cost V 6 bases and J 5 bases; bases outside gene matches: 3. CDR3 in DNA: TGCAGTGCCCCGGGACTAGCGGGAGGGACCGGGGAGCTGTTTTTT. It translates to CSAPGLAGGTGELFF.

This clonotype was observed a handful of times. The gene calls are TRBV5-1 and TRBJ2-7; TRBD1 matches 7 bases. From germline, CDR1 is SGHRS and CDR2 YFSETQ. The CDR3 covers 14 residues. The junction had 7 bases not matched to a gene; V was cut back by 4 bases and J by 3 bases. CDR3 sequence reads: CASSVDRDNYEQYF. The CDR3 DNA reads as TGCGCCAGCAGCGTTGACAGGGACAACTACGAGCAGTACTTC.

This clonotype turned up a few times. V and J are TRBV12-3 or TRBV12-4 and TRBJ2-2; TRBD1 matches at 7 bases. Trimming cost V 5 bases and J 4 bases; bases outside gene matches: 4. There are 14 residues in the CDR3. The CDR3 is CASSITGVTGELFF. CDR3 nucleotide sequence: TGTGCCAGCAGTATTACAGGGGTCACCGGGGAGCTGTTTTTT.

The chain employs TRBV9 and TRBJ2-6; maybe TRBD1 (5 bases). Per the germline V gene, CDR1 is SGDLS and CDR2 is YYNGEE. CDR3 length: 21 residues. V was shortened by 3 bases and J by 0 bases, with 25 bases between the two germline ends. CDR3 protein: CASSASPVGAVSSSGANVLTF. CDR3 coding DNA: TGTGCCAGCAGCGCCAGCCCGGTTGGGGCCGTAAGTAGCTCTGGGGCCAACGTCCTGACTTTC.

The chain has TRBV20-1 and TRBJ2-3; TRBD2 is a possible D gene (6 bases). With 6 bases removed from V and 5 bases from J, the gap between germline ends came to 24 bases. This CDR3 comprises 16 residues. Germline CDR1 is DFQATT and CDR2 is SNEGSKA (reference sequence). CDR3 nucleotide sequence: TGCAGTGCGAGAATAGCGGTCTTTTCGTTAATAGATACGCAGTATTTT. This sequence encodes CSARIAVFSLIDTQYF.

This chain links TRBV12-3 or TRBV12-4 with TRBJ2-1; D gene uncertain. Trimming removed 3 bases from V and 13 bases from J, with 22 bases in between. The CDR3 length is 15 residues. CDR3 in DNA: TGTGCCAGCAGTTTCGCACGGGTCCAAGTTCTCGACCAGTTCTTC. Protein sequence: CASSFARVQVLDQFF.

The chain links TRBV18 to TRBJ1-2, with no clear D. Trimming removed 0 bases at V and 2 bases at J, with 10 bases between. The CDR3 contains 15 residues. In germline, CDR1 is KGHSH, CDR2 LQKENI. The CDR3 sequence is CASSPPIRRNYGYTF. CDR3 sequence (DNA): TGTGCCAGCTCACCACCGATACGGAGAAACTATGGCTACACCTTC.